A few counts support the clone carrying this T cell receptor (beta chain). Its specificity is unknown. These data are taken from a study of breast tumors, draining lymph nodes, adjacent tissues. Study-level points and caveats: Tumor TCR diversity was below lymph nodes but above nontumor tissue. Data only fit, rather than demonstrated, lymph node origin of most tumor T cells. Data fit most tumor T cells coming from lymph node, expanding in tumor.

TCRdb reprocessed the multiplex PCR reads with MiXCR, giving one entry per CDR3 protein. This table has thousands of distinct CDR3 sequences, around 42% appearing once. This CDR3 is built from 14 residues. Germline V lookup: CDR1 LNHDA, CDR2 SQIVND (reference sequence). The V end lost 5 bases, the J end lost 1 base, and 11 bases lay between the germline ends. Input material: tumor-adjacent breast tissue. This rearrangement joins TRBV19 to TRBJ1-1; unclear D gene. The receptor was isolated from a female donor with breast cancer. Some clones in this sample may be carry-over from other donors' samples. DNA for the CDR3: TGTGCCAGTAGTGTTCGGGCCAAGAACACTGAAGCTTTCTTT. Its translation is CASSVRAKNTEAFF.